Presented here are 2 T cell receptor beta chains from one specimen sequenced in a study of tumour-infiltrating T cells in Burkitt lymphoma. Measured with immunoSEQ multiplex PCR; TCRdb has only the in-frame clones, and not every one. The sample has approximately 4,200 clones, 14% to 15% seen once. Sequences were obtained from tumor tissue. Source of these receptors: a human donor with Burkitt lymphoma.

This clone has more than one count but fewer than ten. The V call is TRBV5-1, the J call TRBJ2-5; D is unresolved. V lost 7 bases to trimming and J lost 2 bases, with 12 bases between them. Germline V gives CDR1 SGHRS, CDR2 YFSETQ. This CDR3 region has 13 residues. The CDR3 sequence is CASRLDVQETQYF. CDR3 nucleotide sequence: TGCGCCAGCCGACTCGACGTACAAGAGACCCAGTACTTC.

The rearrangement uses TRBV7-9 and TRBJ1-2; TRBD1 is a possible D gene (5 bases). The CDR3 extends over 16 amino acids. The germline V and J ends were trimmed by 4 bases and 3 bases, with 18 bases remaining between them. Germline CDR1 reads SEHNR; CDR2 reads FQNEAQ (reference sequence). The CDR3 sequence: CASSSYHPGDYYGYTF. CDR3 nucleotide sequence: TGTGCCAGCAGCTCGTATCACCCTGGGGACTACTATGGCTACACCTTC.